The 17 T cell receptor beta chains below were found in one sample sequenced in a study of shared clonotypes between healthy human individuals. Only in-frame clones appear in the TCRdb table, and some are missing; sequencing was by immunoSEQ multiplex PCR. Of about 1,800,000 clones in the sample, over 85% were seen once. Naive CD8 cells, CD45RO-negative and positively selected for CCR7, excluded terminally differentiated effector memory CD45RA+ cells. Sequencing was carried out using naive CD8+ T cells sorted from blood. These receptor sequences come from a man aged 18 to 30 in good health.

The gene calls are TRBV11-1 and TRBJ2-7; 7 nucleotides align to TRBD1. V trimming: 4 bases; J trimming: 4 bases; junction bases outside the gene matches: 10. Germline V gives CDR1 SGHAT, CDR2 FQDESV (reference sequence). The CDR3 has 15 amino acids. CDR3 region: CASSSPRDRSYEQYF. CDR3 nucleotide sequence: TGTGCCAGCAGCTCCCCTCGGGACAGATCGTACGAGCAGTACTTC.

This clone was seen once. The J gene is TRBJ2-3, the V gene TRBV2; 8 bases are a match to TRBD2. The CDR3 consists of 17 residues. The trim removed 2 bases at V and 0 bases at J, leaving 7 bases unmatched. Germline CDR1 SNHLY, CDR2 FYNNEI. The CDR3 protein is CASSESREGPSTDTQYF. Here the CDR3 DNA reads TGTGCCAGCAGTGAAAGCCGGGAGGGTCCTAGCACAGATACGCAGTATTTT.

The V call is TRBV6-1, the J call TRBJ1-4; D remains unclear. The germline V gene has CDR1 MNHNS and CDR2 SASEGT. The CDR3 runs to 18 residues. Trimming took off 2 bases at V and 0 bases at J, with 16 bases between the two ends. CDR3 DNA: TGTGCCAGCAGTGAATTGTTACAAGGGATCACAACTAATGAAAAACTGTTTTTT. It translates to CASSELLQGITTNEKLFF.

For this clone: This CDR3 is also generated by other DNA sequences in the sample. The chain uses TRBV7-2 and TRBJ2-2; D unclear. The CDR3 runs to 12 residues. Germline V gives CDR1 SGHTA, CDR2 FQGNSA. V shed 5 bases and J shed 5 bases, with 6 bases lying between them. CDR3 DNA sequence: TGTGCCAGCAGCCCATGGACCGGGGAGCTGTTTTTT. Encoded protein: CASSPWTGELFF.

The genes are TRBV19 and TRBJ1-5; perhaps TRBD1 as D (5 bases). The CDR3 loop spans 14 amino acids. Germline loops: CDR1 LNHDA, CDR2 SQIVND (reference sequence). Trimming removed 9 bases from V and 1 base from J, with 13 bases in between. In nucleotides, the CDR3 is TGTGCCAGCCGAATATGGACAAGCAATCAGCCCCAGCATTTT. It specifies CASRIWTSNQPQHF.

The chain uses TRBV7-2 and TRBJ2-5, with TRBD1 matching 9 bases. Trimming removed 5 bases from V and 5 bases from J; junction bases left unmatched: 6. Germline V gives CDR1 SGHTA, CDR2 FQGNSA. This CDR3 has 14 amino acids. Written as DNA, the CDR3 is TGTGCCAGCAGCCCATGGGACAGGGTGGAGACCCAGTACTTC. Translating gives CASSPWDRVETQYF.

The V call is TRBV11-2, the J call TRBJ2-1, with a weak D call TRBD2 (6 bases). The CDR3 is made up of 15 amino acids. The V end was cut by 4 bases, the J end by 1 base, with 11 bases between. From germline, CDR1 is SGHAT and CDR2 FQNNGV. The DNA of the CDR3 is TGTGCCAGCAGCTCGACGGCGGGGTCCTACAATGAGCAGTTCTTC. Protein: CASSSTAGSYNEQFF.

As concerns this clone: Other nucleotide sequences from this sample produce the same CDR3. The V call is TRBV30, the J call TRBJ2-3; no reliable D call. With 2 bases removed from V and 3 bases from J, the gap between germline ends came to 6 bases. The CDR3 is 12 residues long. Germline CDR1 is GTSNPN and CDR2 is SVGIG (reference sequence). The CDR3 reads CAWSPTTDTQYF. The DNA of the CDR3 is TGTGCCTGGAGTCCGACTACAGATACGCAGTATTTT.

The chain employs TRBV4-1 and TRBJ2-1; TRBD2 might be the D (5 bases). The ends were cut back, 0 bases at V and 9 bases at J, with 12 bases in the middle. Germline V gene sequence: CDR1 MGHRA, CDR2 YSYEKL. The CDR3 loop spans 14 amino acids. The CDR3 DNA reads as TGCGCCAGCAGCCAAGATCGGTCTAGCCGTGAGCAGTTCTTC. Translation: CASSQDRSSREQFF.

V gene TRBV7-8 combines with J gene TRBJ2-2; weak D call: TRBD1 (7 bases). CDR3 length equals 15 residues. CDR1 is SGHVS and CDR2 is FQNEAQ in the germline V gene. V gave up 8 bases and J gave up 4 bases, with 17 bases separating them. The CDR3 here is CASSRQGGATGELFF. In nucleotides, the CDR3 is TGTGCCAGCTCGCGACAGGGAGGCGCCACCGGGGAGCTGTTTTTT.

The rearrangement links TRBV19 to TRBJ2-1; maybe TRBD2 (6 bases). The V gene's germline CDR1 is LNHDA and CDR2 SQIVND (reference sequence). The CDR3 runs 14 residues. V lost 2 bases, J lost 8 bases, and 13 bases lay in between. In nucleotides, the CDR3 is TGTGCCAGTAGTATATGGAGGGGACTCGATGAGCAGTTCTTC. Residues: CASSIWRGLDEQFF.

The genes are TRBV4-1 and TRBJ1-5; 7 nucleotides align to TRBD1. The CDR3 is 15 amino acids. Looked up from germline, CDR1 is MGHRA and CDR2 is YSYEKL. After removal of 0 bases from V and 5 bases from J, the junction contained 4 bases not matched to a gene. CDR3 loop: CASSQDRGQHQPQHF. The CDR3 coding sequence is TGCGCCAGCAGCCAAGATCGGGGACAGCATCAGCCCCAGCATTTT.

A note on this clone: Other DNA sequences from this sample encode an identical CDR3 as well. The chain joins TRBV5-1 to TRBJ1-1, with TRBD1 as a possible D gene (6 bases). The CDR3 spans 14 residues. The germline CDR1 and CDR2 sequences are SGHRS and YFSETQ. V was trimmed by 4 bases and J by 3 bases, leaving 13 bases between them. The CDR3, as DNA: TGCGCCAGCAGCCTGGAAGGGGGTTACACTGAAGCTTTCTTT. It encodes CASSLEGGYTEAFF.

CDR3 amino acids: CASSEVPTGALVATNEKLFF. The CDR3 bases are TGTGCCAGCAGTGAAGTGCCGACAGGGGCCCTCGTTGCAACTAATGAAAAACTGTTTTTT. The rearrangement joins TRBV6-1 to TRBJ1-4; 8 bases fit TRBD1. Per germline, CDR1 MNHNS and CDR2 SASEGT. Trimming took 1 base from V and 0 from J; bases not matched to a gene: 13. CDR3 length equals 20 residues.

This clone was seen only once. V gene TRBV9 combines with J gene TRBJ1-5; D possibly corresponds to TRBD1 (5 bases). Germline CDR1 SGDLS, CDR2 YYNGEE. The CDR3 length is 14 residues. V was shortened by 7 bases and J by 3 bases, with 14 bases between the two germline ends. The CDR3 loop reads CASGEGALNQPQHF. CDR3 nucleotide sequence: TGTGCCAGCGGCGAAGGGGCACTCAATCAGCCCCAGCATTTT.

The V call is TRBV27, the J call TRBJ2-7, with D unresolved. The CDR3 extends over 14 amino acids. The germline V gene has CDR1 MNHEY and CDR2 SMNVEV (reference sequence). The V end was cut by 5 bases, the J end by 4 bases, with 15 bases between. CDR3 nucleotide sequence: TGTGCCAGCAGTCCCAGACATCACCCTTACGAGCAGTACTTC. Translating gives CASSPRHHPYEQYF.

J is TRBJ2-5 and V is TRBV27; the match to TRBD2 covers 16 bases. With V trimmed by 4 bases and J by 5 bases, 4 bases remained unmatched. This CDR3 has 16 residues. CDR1 is MNHEY and CDR2 is SMNVEV in the germline V gene (reference sequence). The CDR3 bases are TGTGCCAGCAGTTGGGGGACTAGCGGGAGGGTGGAGACCCAGTACTTC. It specifies CASSWGTSGRVETQYF.